This T cell receptor (beta chain) is drawn from a study of T cells in Graves' hyperthyroidism and ophthalmopathy. Amplified regions were TCR beta CDR3 sequences from RNA transcripts. During a first-round RT-PCR of the TCR CDR3, the HTBI primer set was used. TCRdb redid the calling of the multiplex PCR reads with MiXCR, one entry per CDR3 protein. The table includes 500,000 to 600,000 distinct CDR3 sequences, roughly 45% detected once. Study-wide points: A model built on 13 V-J features separated ophthalmopathy from stable hyperthyroidism.

The germline V and J ends were trimmed by 4 bases and 4 bases, with 19 bases remaining between them. This CDR3 contains 16 residues. Germline V lookup: CDR1 MNHEY, CDR2 SVGAGI. In making diagnoses, clinical symptoms, serum thyroxine and TRAb, thyroid ultrasound and orbital computed tomography were all used. This clonotype was counted only a few times. The antigen is undetermined. The chain links TRBV6-5 to TRBJ2-5; D may be TRBD1 or TRBD2 (5 bases each). The sequenced material came from peripheral blood or thyroid tissue (not recorded which). The sequence was collected from an adult woman with Graves' disease, either hyperthyroidism or ophthalmopathy (not recorded which). CDR3 in DNA: TGTGCCAGCAGTTTAGTGGGGGACCAGGTGGGAGAGACCCAGTACTTC. This codes for CASSLVGDQVGETQYF.